This T cell receptor beta chain is from a study of tumor and adjacent non-tumor tissue in lung cancer. About the research overall: Histology: about twelve adenocarcinoma, a couple of squamous cell carcinoma, 1 small cell lung cancer. Stage I to III disease affected ten to eleven men and roughly 5 women aged roughly 31 to 85. Study conclusions and caveats: Significantly higher TCR diversity was found in tumor than normal lung. Top 100 clones took a larger repertoire share in normal lung.

The germline gives CDR1 MNHNS, CDR2 SASEGT. The CDR3 length is 16 residues. No cell sorting was done before RNA was extracted from the tissue. This non-tumor lung sample came from over 3 cm beyond the tumor edge. About this clonotype itself: Its specificity is not known. A junction end diverges from the germline sequence, so it may reflect a read error.

The library came from three nested PCR rounds adapted from ARM-PCR protocols. One entry per CDR3 protein results from TCRdb running MiXCR on the multiplex PCR reads. The table has about 90,000 distinct CDR3 sequences, around three quarters seen once. The TCR was taken from a woman aged 45-60 years with non-small cell lung cancer. Sample: distant non-tumor lung tissue. The chain employs TRBV6-1 and TRBJ2-3; TRBD2 might be the D (6 bases). CDR3 region: CTSSPQGGEGTDAQYF. The CDR3 DNA follows: TGTACCAGCAGTCCTCAAGGAGGGGAAGGCACAGATGCGCAGTATTTT.